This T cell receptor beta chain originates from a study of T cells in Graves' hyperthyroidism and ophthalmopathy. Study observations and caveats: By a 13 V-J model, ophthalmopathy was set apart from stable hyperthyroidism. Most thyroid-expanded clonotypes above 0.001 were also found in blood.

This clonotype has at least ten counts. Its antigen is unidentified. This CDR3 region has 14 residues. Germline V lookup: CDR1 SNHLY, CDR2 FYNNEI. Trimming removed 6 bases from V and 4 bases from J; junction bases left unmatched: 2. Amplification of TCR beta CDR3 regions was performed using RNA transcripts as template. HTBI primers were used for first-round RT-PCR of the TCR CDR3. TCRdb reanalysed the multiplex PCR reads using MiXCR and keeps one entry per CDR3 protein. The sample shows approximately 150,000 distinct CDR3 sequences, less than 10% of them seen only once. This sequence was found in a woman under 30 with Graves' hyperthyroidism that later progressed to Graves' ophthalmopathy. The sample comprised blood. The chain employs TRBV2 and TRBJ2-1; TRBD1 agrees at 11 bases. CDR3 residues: CASRGDRGYNEQFF. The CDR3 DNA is TGTGCCAGCAGGGGGGACAGGGGGTACAATGAGCAGTTCTTC. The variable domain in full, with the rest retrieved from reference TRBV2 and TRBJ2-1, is EPEVTQTPSHQVTQMGQEVILRCVPISNHLYFYWYRQILGQKVEFLVSFYNNEISEKSEIFDDQFSVERPDGSNFTLKIRSTKLEDSAMYFCASRGDRGYNEQFFGPGTRLTVL.